The 28 T cell receptor beta chains in this list originate from one sample, sequenced in a study of human CD8 memory T cell subsets. Libraries targeted TCR beta using 5' RACE with UMIs. TCRdb reanalyzed the 5' RACE reads, giving one entry per CDR3 protein sequence and no DNA. The sample totals about 20,000 distinct CDR3 sequences. Sequencing was carried out using CD8+ T cells from PBMCs. The receptors here all came from a human donor in good health.

V and J are TRBV7-9 and TRBJ2-3; TCRdb designates TRBD1, a call that cannot be tested without DNA. Per the germline V gene, CDR1 is SEHNR and CDR2 is FQNEAQ (reference sequence). This CDR3 comprises 16 residues. The CDR3 is CASSQQTEPGTDTQYF. Variable domain in full (rest from reference TRBV7-9 and TRBJ2-3): DTGVSQNPRHKITKRGQNVTFRCDPISEHNRLYWYRQTLGQGPEFLTYFQNEAQLEKSRLLSDRFSAERPKGSFSTLEIQRTEQGDSAMYLCASSQQTEPGTDTQYFGPGTRLTVL.

V usage is TRBV2 and J usage is TRBJ1-4. The CDR3 contains 15 residues. Germline V CDR1 and CDR2: SNHLY, FYNNEI. The chain's CDR3 is CASSGIEGSNEKLFF.

The genes are TRBV4-1 and TRBJ2-7. CDR1 and CDR2 (germline): MGHRA, YSYEKL. The CDR3 is 13 residues long. The CDR3 loop is CASSQTASYEQYF.

The rearrangement uses TRBV20-1 and TRBJ1-2; TCRdb gives TRBD1 as the D gene, but with no DNA this cannot be confirmed. This CDR3 region has 14 residues. In germline, CDR1 is DFQATT, CDR2 SNEGSKA (reference sequence). CDR3 region: CSARDQRGDYGYTF.

V and J are TRBV19 and TRBJ1-1; the D call from TCRdb, TRBD1, cannot be confirmed without DNA. The CDR3 length is 15 residues. Germline V gives CDR1 LNHDA, CDR2 SQIVND (reference sequence). CDR3 sequence: CASSTRTGQNTEAFF.

The chain employs TRBV4-3 and TRBJ2-1. CDR1 and CDR2 from the germline V gene are LGHNA and YSLEER. CDR3 length: 15 residues. This CDR3 reads CASSQDQGSYNEQFF.

V gene TRBV7-6 combines with J gene TRBJ2-3; the TCRdb D gene call, TRBD1, has no DNA to confirm it. This CDR3 is built from 19 residues. Germline V gives CDR1 SGHVS, CDR2 FNYEAQ. Here the CDR3 reads CASSAPGSGADSSTDTQYF.

The chain carries TRBV28 and TRBJ2-3; TCRdb gives TRBD2 as the D gene, but with no DNA this cannot be confirmed. Germline V lookup: CDR1 MDHEN, CDR2 SYDVKM. The CDR3 is made up of 15 amino acids. The CDR3 is CASSMTSGSTDTQYF.

The gene calls are TRBV27 and TRBJ2-7; absent DNA, TCRdb's TRBD1 call cannot be checked. CDR3 length: 14 residues. Germline V CDR1 and CDR2: MNHEY, SMNVEV (reference sequence). The CDR3 region is CASRSGQDFYEQYF.

V is TRBV5-1 and J is TRBJ2-3. The CDR3 extends over 13 amino acids. Germline-derived CDR1 and CDR2 are SGHRS and YFSETQ. CDR3 loop: CASSPMFTDTQYF.

This chain links TRBV2 with TRBJ1-1; TCRdb selects TRBD1, and the lack of DNA leaves this call unchecked. The germline gives CDR1 SNHLY, CDR2 FYNNEI. The CDR3 runs 14 residues. CDR3 sequence: CASSPGPRKGEAFF.

The chain is built from TRBV28 and TRBJ2-5; TCRdb picks TRBD1, but there is no DNA to check that call. Looked up from germline, CDR1 is MDHEN and CDR2 is SYDVKM. The CDR3 consists of 13 residues. This CDR3 reads CASSPRARETQYF. Complete variable domain (other parts from reference TRBV28 and TRBJ2-5): DVKVTQSSRYLVKRTGEKVFLECVQDMDHENMFWYRQDPGLGLRLIYFSYDVKMKEKGDIPEGYSVSREKKERFSLILESASTNQTSMYLCASSPRARETQYFGPGTRLLVL.

Measured by frequency, this clonotype is medium-sized. The chain couples TRBV20-1 to TRBJ2-3; TCRdb designates TRBD2, a call that cannot be tested without DNA. The CDR3 is 17 amino acids. Germline CDR1 and CDR2: DFQATT and SNEGSKA (reference sequence). CDR3 sequence: CSASPETSGREIDTQYF.

The chain couples TRBV12-3 or TRBV12-4 to TRBJ2-7; TCRdb returns TRBD1, unconfirmable since there is no DNA. CDR3 length equals 12 residues. This chain's CDR3 is CASSDRVSEQYF.

In terms of frequency, this clonotype is medium-sized. The chain couples TRBV19 to TRBJ1-5; the D gene TCRdb calls, TRBD1, cannot be checked with no DNA. Germline V CDR1 and CDR2: LNHDA, SQIVND (reference sequence). The CDR3 is 16 amino acids. CDR3 protein: CASSIDHGASNQPQHF.

Measured by frequency, this clonotype is medium-sized (0.01 to 0.1%). The chain couples TRBV28 to TRBJ2-7. CDR1 MDHEN and CDR2 SYDVKM come from the germline V gene. This CDR3 comprises 14 residues. The chain's CDR3 is CASQMTGSAYEQYF.

The V gene is TRBV20-1, the J gene TRBJ2-3; the D call from TCRdb, TRBD2, cannot be confirmed without DNA. CDR1 DFQATT and CDR2 SNEGSKA come from the germline V gene (reference sequence). The CDR3 is 17 residues long. CDR3 region: CSAQGTSGRRGGDTQYF.

The chain recombines TRBV6-5 with TRBJ2-1; the TRBD2 assignment by TCRdb is unverifiable without DNA. CDR3 length: 14 residues. Germline V CDR1 and CDR2: MNHEY, SVGAGI. The CDR3 is CATPLAGEVCEQFF.

The rearrangement joins TRBV7-9 to TRBJ1-4. Germline V CDR1 and CDR2: SEHNR, FQNEAQ (reference sequence). CDR3 length equals 15 residues. The CDR3 is CASSLVADSGEKLFF.

The chain recombines TRBV5-6 with TRBJ2-7; TCRdb names TRBD1, which stays unverified in the absence of DNA. This CDR3 spans 14 amino acids. Per germline, CDR1 SGHDT and CDR2 YYEEEE. The CDR3 loop reads CASSSPGHSYEQYF.

V and J are TRBV20-1 and TRBJ1-6; absent DNA, TCRdb's TRBD1 call cannot be checked. The CDR3 covers 15 residues. Germline V gene data show CDR1 as DFQATT and CDR2 as SNEGSKA (reference sequence). The CDR3 here is CSARDRDIYNSPLHF.

The V and J genes are TRBV27 and TRBJ2-7. Germline CDR1 reads MNHEY; CDR2 reads SMNVEV (reference sequence). There are 15 residues in the CDR3. CDR3 amino acids: CASSLSSLSSYEQYF.

This clonotype is called medium-sized (0.01 to 0.1%) based on its frequency. The chain uses TRBV19 and TRBJ1-5; as DNA is missing, the TRBD1 call by TCRdb cannot be tested. Germline V CDR1 and CDR2: LNHDA, SQIVND (reference sequence). The length of the CDR3 is 17 residues. CDR3 sequence reads: CASSGPGQGLGNQPQHF. The full variable domain, with the rest looked up from reference TRBV19 and TRBJ1-5, is DGGITQSPKYLFRKEGQNVTLSCEQNLNHDAMYWYRQDPGQGLRLIYYSQIVNDFQKGDIAEGYSVSREKKESFPLTVTSAQKNPTAFYLCASSGPGQGLGNQPQHFGDGTRLSIL.

The J gene is TRBJ1-2, the V gene TRBV7-9; the TCRdb D gene call, TRBD1, has no DNA to confirm it. The CDR3 contains 14 residues. CDR1 SEHNR and CDR2 FQNEAQ come from the germline V gene (reference sequence). The CDR3 is CASSLGGGFYGYTF.

The chain carries TRBV4-3 and TRBJ1-3. This CDR3 spans 14 amino acids. CDR1 LGHNA and CDR2 YSLEER come from the germline V gene. CDR3 protein: CASSQDRGRDTIYF.

The V and J genes are TRBV6-2 or TRBV6-3 and TRBJ2-7. There are 14 residues in the CDR3. The germline gives CDR1 MNHEY, CDR2 SVGEGT. The CDR3 loop is CASSYSPLGWEQYF.

V gene TRBV12-3 or TRBV12-4 combines with J gene TRBJ1-3. The CDR3 extends over 14 amino acids. Here the CDR3 reads CASSTLGGGNTIYF.

The V call is TRBV19, the J call TRBJ1-1; the TCRdb D gene call, TRBD1, has no DNA to confirm it. The CDR3 sequence is 13 residues long. Germline CDR1 is LNHDA and CDR2 is SQIVND (reference sequence). The CDR3 region is CASRQGVVAEAFF.